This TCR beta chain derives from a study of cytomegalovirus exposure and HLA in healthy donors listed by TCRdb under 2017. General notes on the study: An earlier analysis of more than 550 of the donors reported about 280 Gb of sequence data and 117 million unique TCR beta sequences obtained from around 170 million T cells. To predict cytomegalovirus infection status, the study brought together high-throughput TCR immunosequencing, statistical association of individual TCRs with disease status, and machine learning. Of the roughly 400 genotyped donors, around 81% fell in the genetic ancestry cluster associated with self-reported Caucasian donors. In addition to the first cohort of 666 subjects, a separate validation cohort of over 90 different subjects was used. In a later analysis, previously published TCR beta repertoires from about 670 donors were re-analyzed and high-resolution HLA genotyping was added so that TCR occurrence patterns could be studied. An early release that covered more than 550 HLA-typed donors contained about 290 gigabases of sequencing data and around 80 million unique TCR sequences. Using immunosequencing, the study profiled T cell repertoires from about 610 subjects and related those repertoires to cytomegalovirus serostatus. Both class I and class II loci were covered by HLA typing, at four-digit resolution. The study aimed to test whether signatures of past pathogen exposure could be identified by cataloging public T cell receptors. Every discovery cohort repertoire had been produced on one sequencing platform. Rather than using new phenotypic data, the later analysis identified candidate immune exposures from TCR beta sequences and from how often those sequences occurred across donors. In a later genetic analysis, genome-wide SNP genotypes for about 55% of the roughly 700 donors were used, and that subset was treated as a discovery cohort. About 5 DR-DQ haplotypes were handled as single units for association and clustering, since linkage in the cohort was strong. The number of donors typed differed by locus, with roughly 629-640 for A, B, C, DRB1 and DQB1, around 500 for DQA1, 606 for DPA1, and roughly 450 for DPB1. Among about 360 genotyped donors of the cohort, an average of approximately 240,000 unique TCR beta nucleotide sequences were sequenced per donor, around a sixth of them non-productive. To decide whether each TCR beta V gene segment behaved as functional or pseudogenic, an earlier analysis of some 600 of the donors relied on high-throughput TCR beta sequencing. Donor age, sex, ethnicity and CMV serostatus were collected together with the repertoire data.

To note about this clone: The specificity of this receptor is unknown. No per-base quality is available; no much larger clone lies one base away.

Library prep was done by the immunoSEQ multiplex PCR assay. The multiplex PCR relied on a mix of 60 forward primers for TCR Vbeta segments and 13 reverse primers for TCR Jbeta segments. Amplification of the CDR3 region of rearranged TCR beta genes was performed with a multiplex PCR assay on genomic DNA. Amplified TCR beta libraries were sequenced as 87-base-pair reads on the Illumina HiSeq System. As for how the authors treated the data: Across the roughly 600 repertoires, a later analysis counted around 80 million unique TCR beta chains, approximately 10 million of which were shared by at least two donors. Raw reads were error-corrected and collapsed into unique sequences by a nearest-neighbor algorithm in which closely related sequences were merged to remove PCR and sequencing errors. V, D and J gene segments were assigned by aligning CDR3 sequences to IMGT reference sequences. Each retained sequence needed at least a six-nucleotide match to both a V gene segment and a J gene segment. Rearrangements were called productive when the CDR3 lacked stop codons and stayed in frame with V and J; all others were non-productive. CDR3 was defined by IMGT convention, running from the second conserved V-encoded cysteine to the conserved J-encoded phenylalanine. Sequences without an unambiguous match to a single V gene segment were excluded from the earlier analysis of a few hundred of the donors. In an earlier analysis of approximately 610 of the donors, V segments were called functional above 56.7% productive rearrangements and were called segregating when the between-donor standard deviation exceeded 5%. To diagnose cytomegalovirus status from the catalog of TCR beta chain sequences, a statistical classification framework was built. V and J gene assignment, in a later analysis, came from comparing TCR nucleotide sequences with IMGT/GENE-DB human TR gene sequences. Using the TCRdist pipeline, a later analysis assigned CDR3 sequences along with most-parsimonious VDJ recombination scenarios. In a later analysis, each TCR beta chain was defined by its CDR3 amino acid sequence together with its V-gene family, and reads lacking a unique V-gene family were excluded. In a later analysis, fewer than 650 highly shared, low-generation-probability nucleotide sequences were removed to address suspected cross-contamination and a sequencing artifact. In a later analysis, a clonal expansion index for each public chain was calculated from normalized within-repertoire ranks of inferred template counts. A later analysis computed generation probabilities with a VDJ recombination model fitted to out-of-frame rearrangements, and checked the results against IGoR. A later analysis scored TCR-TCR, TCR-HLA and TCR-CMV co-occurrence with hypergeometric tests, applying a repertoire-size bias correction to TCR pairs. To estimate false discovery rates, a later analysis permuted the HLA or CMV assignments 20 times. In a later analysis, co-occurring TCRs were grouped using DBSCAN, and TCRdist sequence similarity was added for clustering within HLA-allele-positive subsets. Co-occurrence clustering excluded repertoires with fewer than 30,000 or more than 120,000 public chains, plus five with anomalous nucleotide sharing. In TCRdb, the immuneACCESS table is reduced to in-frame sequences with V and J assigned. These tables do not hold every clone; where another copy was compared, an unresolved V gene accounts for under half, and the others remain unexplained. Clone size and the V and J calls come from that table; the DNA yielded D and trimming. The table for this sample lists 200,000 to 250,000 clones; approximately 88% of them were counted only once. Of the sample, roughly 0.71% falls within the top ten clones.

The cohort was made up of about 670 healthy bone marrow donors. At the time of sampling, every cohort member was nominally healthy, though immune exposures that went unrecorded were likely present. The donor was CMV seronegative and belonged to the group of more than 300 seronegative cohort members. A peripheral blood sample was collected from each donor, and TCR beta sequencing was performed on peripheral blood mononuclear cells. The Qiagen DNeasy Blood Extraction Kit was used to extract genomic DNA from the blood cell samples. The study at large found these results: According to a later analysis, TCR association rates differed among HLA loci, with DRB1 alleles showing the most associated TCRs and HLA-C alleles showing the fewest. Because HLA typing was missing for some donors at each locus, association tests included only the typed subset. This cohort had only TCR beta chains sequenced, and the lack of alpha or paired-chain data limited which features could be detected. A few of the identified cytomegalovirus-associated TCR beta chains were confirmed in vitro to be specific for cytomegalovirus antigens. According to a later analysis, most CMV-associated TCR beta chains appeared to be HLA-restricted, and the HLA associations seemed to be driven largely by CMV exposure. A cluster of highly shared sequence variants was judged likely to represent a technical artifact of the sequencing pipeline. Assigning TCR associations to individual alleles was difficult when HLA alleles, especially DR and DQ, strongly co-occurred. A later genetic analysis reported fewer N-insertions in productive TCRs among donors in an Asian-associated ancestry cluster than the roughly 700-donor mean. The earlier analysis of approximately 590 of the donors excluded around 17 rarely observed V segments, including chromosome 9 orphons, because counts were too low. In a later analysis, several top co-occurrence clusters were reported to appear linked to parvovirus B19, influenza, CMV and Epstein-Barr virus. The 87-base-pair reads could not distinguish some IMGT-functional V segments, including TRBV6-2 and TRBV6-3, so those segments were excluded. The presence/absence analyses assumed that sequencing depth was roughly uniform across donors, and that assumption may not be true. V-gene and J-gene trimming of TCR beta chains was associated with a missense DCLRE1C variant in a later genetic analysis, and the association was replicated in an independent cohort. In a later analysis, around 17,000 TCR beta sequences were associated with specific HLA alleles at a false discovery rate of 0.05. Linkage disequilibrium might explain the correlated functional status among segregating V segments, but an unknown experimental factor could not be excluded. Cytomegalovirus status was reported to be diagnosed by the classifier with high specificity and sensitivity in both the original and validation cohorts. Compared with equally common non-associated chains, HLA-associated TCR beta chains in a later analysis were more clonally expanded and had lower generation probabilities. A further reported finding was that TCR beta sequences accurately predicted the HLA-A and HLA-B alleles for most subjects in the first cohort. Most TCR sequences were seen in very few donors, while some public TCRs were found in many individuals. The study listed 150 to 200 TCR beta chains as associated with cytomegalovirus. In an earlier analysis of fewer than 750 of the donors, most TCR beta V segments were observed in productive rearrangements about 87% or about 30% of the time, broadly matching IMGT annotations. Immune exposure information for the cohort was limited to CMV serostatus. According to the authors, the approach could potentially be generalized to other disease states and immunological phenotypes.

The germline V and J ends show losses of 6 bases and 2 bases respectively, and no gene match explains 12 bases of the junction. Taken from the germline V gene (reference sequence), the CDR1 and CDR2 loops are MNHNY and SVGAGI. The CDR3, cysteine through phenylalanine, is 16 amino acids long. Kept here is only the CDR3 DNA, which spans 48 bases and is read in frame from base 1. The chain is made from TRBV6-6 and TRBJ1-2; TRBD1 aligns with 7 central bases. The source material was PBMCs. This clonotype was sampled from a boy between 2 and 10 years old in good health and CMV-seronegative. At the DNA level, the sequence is TGTGCCAGCAGCCCCCTACGGGACAGCCTAAACTATGGCTACACCTTC. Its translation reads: CASSPLRDSLNYGYTF.